The 25 T cell receptor beta chains presented below share a single source sample, sequenced in a study of T cells after yellow fever vaccination. TCRdb analysed the 5' RACE reads with MiXCR anew, one entry per CDR3 protein. In the table there are roughly 520,000 distinct CDR3 sequences, around a fifth of which are singletons. The sample in question was PBMCs, obtained less than 25 days after the first yellow fever vaccination. The source is a young man who received the YFV17D yellow fever vaccine.

The chain joins TRBV18 to TRBJ2-2; the D gene is possibly TRBD1 (5 bases). This CDR3 region has 15 residues. Germline assignment: CDR1 KGHSH and CDR2 LQKENI. V was shortened by 2 bases and J by 6 bases, with 13 bases between the two germline ends. The DNA for the CDR3 is TGTGCCAGCTCACCAAACCTACAGGTAGCCGGGGAGCTGTTTTTT. Protein: CASSPNLQVAGELFF.

The chain couples TRBV10-3 to TRBJ1-4; D is perhaps TRBD1 (6 bases). The CDR3 extends over 15 amino acids. V was cut by 10 bases and J by 2 bases, with 17 bases left in between. Germline V lookup: CDR1 ENHRY, CDR2 SYGVKD. CDR3 nucleotides: TGTGCCACCACGGACCCGGGGGCGACTAATGAAAAACTGTTTTTT. It codes for CATTDPGATNEKLFF.

This chain joins TRBV5-1 and TRBJ2-2, with D maybe TRBD1 (6 bases). The CDR3 runs to 14 residues. Trimming took off 0 bases at V and 5 bases at J, with 8 bases between the two ends. CDR1 and CDR2 (germline): SGHRS, YFSETQ. The CDR3 DNA sequence: TGCGCCAGCAGCTTGGACAGGGTAACCGGGGAGCTGTTTTTT. Its translation is CASSLDRVTGELFF.

A note on this clonotype: Germline and junction disagree at one end, which may indicate a read error. This rearrangement joins TRBV7-7 to TRBJ2-2, with 10 positions matching TRBD2. Per the germline V gene, CDR1 is SSHAT and CDR2 is FNYEAQ (reference sequence). This CDR3 has 16 residues. The CDR3 here is CASSPLLAGRTGELFF. The CDR3 DNA reads TGTGCTAGCAGCCCCCTACTAGCGGGGCGCACCGGGGAGCTGTTTTTT.

The V gene is TRBV18, the J gene TRBJ1-6; 7 bases line up with TRBD1. The V gene's germline CDR1 is KGHSH and CDR2 LQKENI. The V and J ends lost 3 bases and 8 bases, in that order; junction bases with no gene match: 10. This CDR3 has 16 amino acids. CDR3 nucleotide sequence: TGTGCCAGCTCACCCCCCGGGACAGCAATTTATTCACCCCTCCACTTT. Its translation is CASSPPGTAIYSPLHF. Based on the CDR3 plus reference TRBV18 and TRBJ1-6, the full variable domain is NAGVMQNPRHLVRRRGQEARLRCSPMKGHSHVYWYRQLPEEGLKFMVYLQKENIIDESGMPKERFSAEFPKEGPSILRIQQVVRGDSAAYFCASSPPGTAIYSPLHFGNGTRLTVT.

This clonotype has ten or more counts. The rearrangement links TRBV7-9 to TRBJ2-2; the match to TRBD2 covers 8 bases. This CDR3 spans 15 amino acids. CDR1 SEHNR and CDR2 FQNEAQ come from the germline V gene (reference sequence). The V gene end was trimmed by 5 bases and the J gene end by 11 bases; junction bases not matched to a gene: 13. The CDR3 DNA is TGTGCCAGCAGCGAGACTAGCGCCACGCCTCCAGAGCTGTTTTTT. Its protein is CASSETSATPPELFF.

This clonotype has more than one count but fewer than ten. This CDR3 reads CASSLRQPDNEQFF. Here the CDR3 DNA reads TGTGCCAGCAGCTTGAGGCAACCAGACAATGAGCAGTTCTTC. The chain couples TRBV7-9 to TRBJ2-1; no clear D. Germline CDR1 SEHNR, CDR2 FQNEAQ (reference sequence). The CDR3 runs to 14 residues. Trimming shortened V by 3 bases and J by 5 bases, and 11 bases separated the two germline ends. The variable domain in full, with the rest retrieved from reference TRBV7-9 and TRBJ2-1, is DTGVSQNPRHKITKRGQNVTFRCDPISEHNRLYWYRQTLGQGPEFLTYFQNEAQLEKSRLLSDRFSAERPKGSFSTLEIQRTEQGDSAMYLCASSLRQPDNEQFFGPGTRLTVL.

This clonotype was observed a handful of times. The V and J genes are TRBV20-1 and TRBJ2-3, with 8 bases that match TRBD2. Germline V CDR1 and CDR2: DFQATT, SNEGSKA (reference sequence). Losses at the gene ends were 3 bases for V and 4 bases for J; bases not matched to a gene: 0. CDR3 length equals 12 residues. CDR3: CSARTSADTQYF. The CDR3 bases are TGCAGTGCTAGGACTAGCGCAGATACGCAGTATTTT.

The V call is TRBV5-1, the J call TRBJ1-2, with D uncertain. The CDR3 covers 13 residues. Germline loops: CDR1 SGHRS, CDR2 YFSETQ. V lost 5 bases, J lost 4 bases, and 12 bases lay in between. CDR3 region: CASRSQTTYGYTF. The DNA of the CDR3 is TGCGCCAGCAGATCGCAGACTACCTATGGCTACACCTTC.

Remarks on this clonotype: A much more abundant neighbour one base away suggests this may be a read error. The chain has TRBV7-2 and TRBJ2-3; TRBD2 might be the D (5 bases). The CDR3 runs 15 residues. Looked up from germline, CDR1 is SGHTA and CDR2 is FQGNSA. In DNA, the CDR3 is TGTGCCAGCAGCTTAACCTCCGGGGTTGCAGATGCGCAGTATTTT. Translation: CASSLTSGVADAQYF.

The chain carries TRBV2 and TRBJ1-3, with D unresolved. Trimming cost V 4 bases and J 0 bases, with 10 bases left between them. There are 15 residues in the CDR3. Germline CDR1 and CDR2: SNHLY and FYNNEI. The CDR3 protein is CASSVRRGSGNTIYF. The CDR3 DNA is TGTGCCAGCAGTGTTAGGCGGGGCTCTGGAAACACCATATATTTT.

This clonotype has a handful of counts. The rearrangement links TRBV28 to TRBJ1-2; D remains ambiguous. Germline values: CDR1 MDHEN, CDR2 SYDVKM. V lost 4 bases, J lost 0 bases, and 9 bases lay in between. CDR3 size: 14 residues. This CDR3 reads CASSSGGSNYGYTF. The CDR3 nucleotides are TGTGCCAGCAGTTCAGGAGGGTCTAACTATGGCTACACCTTC.

The gene calls are TRBV7-3 and TRBJ2-2; 8 nucleotides line up with TRBD2. The ends lost 5 bases at V and 6 bases at J; junction bases unmatched: 8. In germline, CDR1 is SGHTA, CDR2 FQGTGA. This CDR3 contains 15 residues. This chain's CDR3 is CASSRGGLGSGELFF. CDR3 sequence (DNA): TGTGCCAGCAGCCGAGGGGGACTAGGTTCCGGGGAGCTGTTTTTT.

A few counts support this clonotype. The chain carries TRBV2 and TRBJ2-1, with TRBD1 identical over 12 bases. CDR1 and CDR2 (germline): SNHLY, FYNNEI. J was trimmed by 10 bases and V by 7 bases; bases with no gene match: 11. This CDR3 comprises 15 residues. The CDR3, as DNA: TGTGCCAGCAAAGTGCAAGGGACAGGGGGCGAAGAGCAGTTCTTC. Residues: CASKVQGTGGEEQFF.

This clonotype was counted between two and nine times. The rearrangement links TRBV6-5 to TRBJ1-2; D perhaps matches TRBD1 (5 bases). The CDR3 runs to 14 residues. Trimming left V 2 bases short and J 8 bases short, with 15 bases between. The V gene's germline CDR1 is MNHEY and CDR2 SVGAGI. The CDR3 spells CASSYLRGELGYTF. The DNA for the CDR3 is TGTGCCAGCAGTTACCTTCGGGGGGAGTTGGGCTACACCTTC.

There are a few counts of this clonotype. V is TRBV7-9 and J is TRBJ2-7; 9 bases agree with TRBD1. V dropped 6 bases and J dropped 3; count of bases not matched to a gene: 6. The CDR3 length is 14 residues. Germline CDR1 is SEHNR and CDR2 is FQNEAQ (reference sequence). The CDR3 DNA reads as TGTGCCAGCAGTTTGGGACAGGGTAACTACGAGCAGTACTTC. Its protein is CASSLGQGNYEQYF.

This rearrangement joins TRBV27 to TRBJ2-7; no firm D call. V was pared by 9 bases and J by 2 bases, with 11 bases between. This CDR3 is 12 amino acids long. Germline V gives CDR1 MNHEY, CDR2 SMNVEV (reference sequence). The CDR3 sequence: CASRGVTYEQYF. The DNA of the CDR3 is TGTGCCAGTAGAGGCGTTACCTACGAGCAGTACTTC.

V usage is TRBV11-2 and J usage is TRBJ2-1; 11 nucleotides match TRBD2. CDR1 SGHAT and CDR2 FQNNGV come from the germline V gene. This CDR3 has 19 amino acids. V dropped 5 bases and J dropped 2; count of bases not matched to a gene: 14. For the CDR3, the DNA is TGTGCCAGCAGCCCCTTGGGCCTAGCGGGGGGATCACCCTACAATGAGCAGTTCTTC. Amino acid sequence: CASSPLGLAGGSPYNEQFF.

This clonotype occurred a few times. V and J are TRBV15 and TRBJ2-1, with TRBD1 matching 7 bases. V was pared by 3 bases and J by 0 bases, with 5 bases of the junction left unmatched. The CDR3 is 16 amino acids. Per germline, CDR1 LNHNV and CDR2 YYDKDF (reference sequence). The CDR3: CATSRGDSRSYNEQFF. The CDR3, as DNA: TGTGCCACCAGCAGGGGGGACAGCCGCTCCTACAATGAGCAGTTCTTC.

This clonotype came up a few times. V is TRBV6-2 or TRBV6-3 and J is TRBJ2-7; possible D gene TRBD2, 5 bases. The germline CDR1 and CDR2 sequences are MNHEY and SVGEGT. This CDR3 comprises 14 residues. V was clipped by 9 bases and J by 4 bases, with 19 bases between them. DNA of the CDR3: TGTGCCAGTGGAGGATCCGGGCCAAATTACGAGCAGTACGTC. It yields the protein CASGGSGPNYEQYV.

This clonotype has more than one count but fewer than ten. The J gene is TRBJ2-5, the V gene TRBV7-2, with TRBD2 matching 12 bases. Per the germline V gene, CDR1 is SGHTA and CDR2 is FQGNSA. This CDR3 has 17 residues. After removal of 5 bases from V and 4 bases from J, the junction contained 11 bases not matched to a gene. For the CDR3, the DNA is TGTGCCAGCAGCCCGAGGGGACTAGCGGGTGGCGGAGAGACCCAGTACTTC. Its translation is CASSPRGLAGGGETQYF.

This chain joins TRBV9 and TRBJ2-3, with a tentative D call TRBD2 (6 bases). CDR3 size: 15 residues. In germline, CDR1 is SGDLS, CDR2 YYNGEE. V shed 0 bases and J shed 2 bases, with 10 bases lying between them. This CDR3 is CASSVVPGDTDTQYF. CDR3 sequence (DNA): TGTGCCAGCAGCGTAGTCCCGGGGGACACAGATACGCAGTATTTT.

The chain employs TRBV6-2 or TRBV6-3 and TRBJ1-1, with unresolved D. The CDR3 sequence is 13 residues long. Trimming took 8 bases from V and 0 from J, leaving 10 bases between them. The V gene's germline CDR1 is MNHEY and CDR2 SVGEGT. The CDR3 nucleotides read TGTGCCAGCGCTGTAAAAATGAACACTGAAGCTTTCTTT. Translating it yields CASAVKMNTEAFF.

This clonotype has just a few counts. This chain uses TRBV7-6 with TRBJ2-4; D is possibly TRBD2 (5 bases). Trimming pared 6 bases from V and 9 bases from J, leaving 18 bases between. The CDR3 covers 14 residues. CDR1 SGHVS and CDR2 FNYEAQ come from the germline V gene. CDR3 in amino acids: CASSLSEGLGIQYF. The CDR3, as DNA: TGTGCCAGCAGTCTTTCAGAGGGTTTGGGCATTCAGTACTTC.

This clonotype was recorded a few times. The chain employs TRBV5-1 and TRBJ1-1; 8 nucleotides match TRBD1. The CDR3 consists of 14 residues. Germline trimming cut 4 bases from V and 1 base from J; bases unmatched to any gene: 3. Germline values: CDR1 SGHRS, CDR2 YFSETQ. DNA for the CDR3: TGCGCCAGCAGCGGACAGGGTACGAACACTGAAGCTTTCTTT. This translates into CASSGQGTNTEAFF.